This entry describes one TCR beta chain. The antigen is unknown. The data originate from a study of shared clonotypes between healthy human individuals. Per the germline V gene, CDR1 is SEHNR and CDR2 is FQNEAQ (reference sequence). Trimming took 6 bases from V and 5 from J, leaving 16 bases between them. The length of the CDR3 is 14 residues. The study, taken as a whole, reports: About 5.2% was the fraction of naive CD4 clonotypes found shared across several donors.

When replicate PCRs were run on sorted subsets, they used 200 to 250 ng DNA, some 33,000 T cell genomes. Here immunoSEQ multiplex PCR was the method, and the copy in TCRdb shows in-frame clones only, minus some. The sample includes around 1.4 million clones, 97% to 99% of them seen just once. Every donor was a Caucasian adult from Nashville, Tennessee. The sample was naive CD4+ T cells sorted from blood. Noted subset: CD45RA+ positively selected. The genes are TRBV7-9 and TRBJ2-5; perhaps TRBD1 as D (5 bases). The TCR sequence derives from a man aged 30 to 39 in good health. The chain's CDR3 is CASRRSQSGETQYF. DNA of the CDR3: TGTGCCAGCAGACGGTCCCAATCAGGGGAGACCCAGTACTTC.